Sequencing of this T cell receptor beta chain was carried out in a study of shared clonotypes between healthy human individuals. Sequencing used immunoSEQ multiplex PCR; TCRdb keeps in-frame clones, though not all of them. The sample comprises 2 million to 2.5 million clones, about 90% of which are singletons, and approximately 0.4% rests with the top ten. The V gene lost 1 base and the J gene lost 0 bases, with 9 bases spanning the gap. Germline CDR1 SGHVS, CDR2 FQNEAQ. The CDR3 has 15 amino acids. Of note for this clone: No antigen is known for it.

Study-level points and caveats: A generally larger estimated richness was seen in naive subsets than in memory subsets. Relative to clonotypes present in all four donors, those not shared had lower generation probabilities. Only blood was sampled; tissue repertoires likely differ.

This sequence originates from a man between 18 and 29 years old in good health. Some clones in this sample may be carry-over from other donors' samples. Sequencing was done on a sample of naive CD4+ T cells from PBMCs. This sample's subset: CD45RA+ positively selected. This chain links TRBV7-8 with TRBJ1-1, with D maybe TRBD1 (5 bases). The CDR3 DNA follows: TGTGCCAGCAGCTTAGTTTGGACATTGAACACTGAAGCTTTCTTT. Protein product: CASSLVWTLNTEAFF.